This T cell receptor beta chain was captured in a study of beta chain features in type 1 diabetes. General observations from the study: Shorter templates might be favored by PCR, and equally so in patients and in controls.

As every portion of the isolated RNA was reverse transcribed, the sequencing read expressed TCRB transcripts. Using immunoSEQ multiplex PCR, the repertoire was profiled, and TCRdb retains in-frame clones only, with some absent. Altogether a few hundred thousand clones are present, 9.5% to 13% being singletons, with the ten largest covering 1% to 1.5%. There are a few counts of this clone. Its antigen is undetermined. Germline CDR1 SGHAT, CDR2 FQNNGV. V was trimmed by 5 bases and J by 1 base, leaving 16 bases between them. The CDR3 sequence is 16 residues long. Isolation of CD4+ naive, central memory, regulatory and stem cell-like memory cells was achieved by sorting via CD45RO/CCR7/CD25/CD127/CD95/CD27.

This sequence originates from a man aged 18 to 35 in good health. The chain recombines TRBV11-2 with TRBJ2-3, with D tentatively TRBD1 or TRBD2 (5 bases each). The sequenced material came from central memory CD4+ T cells from blood. DNA of the CDR3: TGTGCCAGCAGCCCGAGCTCCCAGGGAGGCACAGATACGCAGTATTTT. It is translated as CASSPSSQGGTDTQYF.